This is a list of T cell receptor beta chains from one sample in a study of T cell responses to AZD1222 COVID-19 vaccine. TCRdb keeps only in-frame clones here, not all; method: immunoSEQ multiplex PCR. The sample carries roughly 70,000 clones, around 79% recorded once. The specimen was peripheral blood, collected on day 0 of MenACWY control vaccination. These receptor sequences come from an adult in good health. The CDR3 runs from the conserved cysteine through the conserved F or W. The order of the fields is V gene, D gene, J gene, clone size, CDR3 DNA, CDR3 protein. D genes are given only for firm matches. Clone size is shown for a subset of rows, as once, few, many or a class of expanded clone.

TRBV18	-	TRBJ2-7	once	TGTGCCAGCTCAAACTCCGGGAACTCAGAGCAGTACTTC	CASSNSGNSEQYF
TRBV19	-	TRBJ2-2	-	TGTGCCAGTAGTATGAGGAGGGAAAGAAACGGGGAGCTGTTTTTT	CASSMRRERNGELFF
TRBV14	-	TRBJ1-2	-	TGTGCCAGCAGCCAAGTTGGAGTGGGCTATGGCTACACCTTC	CASSQVGVGYGYTF
TRBV7-2	TRBD1	TRBJ1-2	-	TGTGCCAGCAGCTTTGGACAGGGGGTTTACACCTTC	CASSFGQGVYTF
TRBV20-1	-	TRBJ2-7	-	TGCAGTGCTAGTCCGGGTGGGTCCTACGAGCAGTACTTC	CSASPGGSYEQYF
TRBV11-2	-	TRBJ2-2	-	TGTGCCAGCCACTGGGAGGGGGCAACGGCCGGGGAGCTGTTTTTT	CASHWEGATAGELFF
TRBV6-1	TRBD1	TRBJ1-6	-	TGTGCCAGCAGTTCAGGGGGTTCACCCCTCCACTTT	CASSSGGSPLHF
TRBV4-1	-	TRBJ2-1	-	TGCGCGACTTCAGCGGGTACTTACAATGAGCAGTTCTTC	CATSAGTYNEQFF
TRBV15	-	TRBJ2-3	-	TGTGCCACCAGCAGAGATCAGGTTTGGAAAGATACGCAGTATTTT	CATSRDQVWKDTQYF
TRBV6-5	-	TRBJ1-1	-	TGTGCCAGCAGTCCGTGGGGTCTCGGGGCTTTCTTT	CASSPWGLGAFF
TRBV5-8	TRBD1	TRBJ1-2	-	TGTGCCACAATCCCCAGGGGGCGCGGCTATGGCTACACCTTC	CATIPRGRGYGYTF
TRBV6-6	TRBD1	TRBJ1-5	-	TGTGCCAGCAGTTTCGAGACAGGGCCCAATCAGCCCCAGCATTTT	CASSFETGPNQPQHF
TRBV6-2/TRBV6-3	-	TRBJ1-1	-	TGTGCCAGCAGCCACGGATCGTCCGGGAACACTGAAGCTTTCTTT	CASSHGSSGNTEAFF
TRBV6-1	-	TRBJ1-6	-	TGTGCCAGCAGTGAGGGGGTTTTTACACCCCTCCACTTT	CASSEGVFTPLHF
TRBV6-5	-	TRBJ2-7	-	TGTGCCACCTTAGACCTTCAAAGCTACGAGCAGTACTTC	CATLDLQSYEQYF
TRBV2	-	TRBJ1-5	-	TGTGCCAGCCGTAAGGCACAGGTCAATCAGCCCCAGCATTTT	CASRKAQVNQPQHF
TRBV7-9	-	TRBJ1-2	few	TGTGCCAGCAGCTTAGGTCAGATCAATGGCTACACCTTC	CASSLGQINGYTF
TRBV4-1	-	TRBJ1-1	once	TGCGCCAGCAGCCAAGATTTATGGACCCGAACTGAAGCTTTCTTT	CASSQDLWTRTEAFF
TRBV5-4	TRBD1	TRBJ1-1	-	TGTGCCAGCAGCGTTCAATCGGGACAGCAGGGCATGATGAACACTGAAGCTTTCTTT	CASSVQSGQQGMMNTEAFF
TRBV7-9	TRBD1	TRBJ1-1	-	TGTGCCAGCAGCTTGGGACAGGTGGGGGGCTCTGAAGCTTTCTTT	CASSLGQVGGSEAFF
TRBV6-6	-	TRBJ1-5	-	TGTGCCAGCACGGCCATGCAGAGCAATCAGCCCCAGCATTTT	CASTAMQSNQPQHF
TRBV9	-	TRBJ2-3	-	TGTGCCAGCAGCCCCAGGACCTTTGGAGATACGCAGTATTTT	CASSPRTFGDTQYF
TRBV6-5	TRBD1	TRBJ1-5	-	TGTGCCAGCAGCCAGGGACAGGGGAGTCGTCCCCAGCATTTT	CASSQGQGSRPQHF